In this sample, the clone carrying this T cell receptor beta chain turned up a few times. The antigen remains undetermined. This sample was taken from a study of cytomegalovirus exposure and HLA in healthy donors. Both 60 Vbeta primers and 13 Jbeta primers went into the PCR. Data came from immunoSEQ multiplex PCR; TCRdb stores just in-frame clones and leaves some out. The table lists about 80,000 clones, 62% of them singletons. Germline CDR1 reads MNHEY; CDR2 reads SMNVEV (reference sequence). The CDR3 is 14 residues long. The V end lost 6 bases, the J end lost 4 bases, and 15 bases lay between the germline ends. Points from the study as a whole: CMV serostatus was the only recorded immune exposure for donors. Presence/absence analyses treated sequencing depth as roughly uniform across donors. TCR beta V- and J-gene trimming, according to a later analysis, was linked to a missense DCLRE1C variant.

The sequenced sample consisted of PBMCs. The chain couples TRBV27 to TRBJ2-5; a possible D gene is TRBD2 (7 bases). This clonotype was sampled from a male donor in good health and CMV-seropositive. As DNA, the CDR3 is TGTGCCAGCAGACCACGGGGGGCATTAGAGACCCAGTACTTC. It translates to CASRPRGALETQYF.